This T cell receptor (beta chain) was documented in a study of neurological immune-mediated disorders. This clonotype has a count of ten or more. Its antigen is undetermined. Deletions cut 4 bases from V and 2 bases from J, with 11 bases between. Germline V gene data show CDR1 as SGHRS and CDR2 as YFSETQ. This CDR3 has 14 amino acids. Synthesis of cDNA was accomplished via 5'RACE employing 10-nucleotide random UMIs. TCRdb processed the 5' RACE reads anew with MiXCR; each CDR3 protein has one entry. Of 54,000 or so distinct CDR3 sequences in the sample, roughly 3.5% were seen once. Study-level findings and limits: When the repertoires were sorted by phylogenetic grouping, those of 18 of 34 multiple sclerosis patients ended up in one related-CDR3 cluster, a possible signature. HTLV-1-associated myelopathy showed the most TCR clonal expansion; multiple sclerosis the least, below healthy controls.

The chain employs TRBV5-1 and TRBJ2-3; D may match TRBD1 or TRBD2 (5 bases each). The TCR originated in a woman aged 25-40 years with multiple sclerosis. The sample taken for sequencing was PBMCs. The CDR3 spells CASSTGRTTDTQYF. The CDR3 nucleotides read TGCGCCAGCAGCACGGGGCGAACCACAGATACGCAGTATTTT. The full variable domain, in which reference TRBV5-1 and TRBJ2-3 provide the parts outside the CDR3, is KAGVTQTPRYLIKTRGQQVTLSCSPISGHRSVSWYQQTPGQGLQFLFEYFSETQRNKGNFPGRFSGRQFSNSRSEMNVSTLELGDSALYLCASSTGRTTDTQYFGPGTRLTVL.